These T cell receptor beta chains were read from a single sample in a study of blood T cells in healthy people across ages. TCRdb reprocessed the 5' RACE reads with MiXCR, giving one entry per CDR3 protein. The sample consists of about 1,500,000 distinct CDR3 sequences, approximately 38% of them appearing once. Input material: blood. These receptors were taken from a woman under 30 in good health. Both conserved end residues are part of each CDR3. Fields, in order: V gene, CDR3 protein.

TRBV7-2 CASSLAKISSYNEQFF
TRBV6-1 CASRGQSLDTQYF
TRBV5-1 CASSPAAGGSYNEQFF
TRBV2 CASSDGQVYEQYF
TRBV7-9 CASSYPDGNEAFF
TRBV20-1 CSARDPGQGAQEQYF
TRBV4-2 CASTLTDRGTEAFF
TRBV6-1 CAIKPAGAYNEQFF
TRBV12-3/TRBV12-4 CASSLSTSRQFF
TRBV19 CASSPGTSGVLSYNEQFF
TRBV7-6 CASSLALTGQGYTF
TRBV6-6 CASTGIANYGYTF
TRBV2 CASSESAGGNTDTQYF
TRBV7-9 CASSETSGGDEQYF
TRBV7-3 CASSPGRGGGEQYF
TRBV6-6 CASSPPGDFDTQYF
TRBV7-3 CASSFGLAGGSDTQYF
TRBV5-4 CASSPAVGMNTGELFF
TRBV4-1 CASSQAPGTSNSPLHF
TRBV11-3 CASSLRGQGGNNEQFF
TRBV4-1 CASSQLDRGLGETQYF
TRBV29-1 CSVVGGLPHLYEQYF
TRBV20-1 CSAQGLNNKQFF
TRBV7-9 CASSTNPNTEAFF
TRBV30 CAWSTGTKVKNEQFF